This note documents a single T cell receptor beta chain sequence. The antigen remains unidentified. The record originates from a study of T-cell reconstitution after alpha-beta-depleted transplantation in children. Findings of the study overall: It was reported that alpha-beta T cells came from several hundred expanded graft clones (about two months after transplant). Recipient T cells and thymic progenitors that survived were the source of the high TCRbeta diversity seen at day 60 in some patients.

The library targeted TCRbeta and was prepared with unique molecular identifiers. Each CDR3 protein gets one entry after TCRdb re-called the PCR reads with MiXCR. The sample lists about 420,000 distinct CDR3 sequences, roughly 16% occurring once. Between the trimmed V and J ends, which lost 8 bases and 2 bases, there was a span of 16 bases. The germline gives CDR1 MNHEY, CDR2 SMNVEV (reference sequence). The CDR3 contains 15 residues. The TCR comes from a boy younger than two who had a stem cell transplant for Wiskott-Aldrich syndrome, so the T cells may come from the graft donor. This material consisted of PBMCs, mostly from graft donor cells, taken 360 days after TCRalphabeta/CD19-depleted stem cell transplant. The chain employs TRBV27 and TRBJ2-1; D remains unclear. CDR3 sequence: CASQRTISTYNEQFF. CDR3 DNA: TGTGCCAGCCAAAGGACGATTAGCACCTACAATGAGCAGTTCTTC.